Below are 7 T cell receptor beta chains sequenced from a single sample in a study of Tregs in tolerant kidney transplant recipients (dated by TCRdb to the late 2010s). The method behind the library was the immunoSEQ multiplex PCR assay. Entries here come from immuneACCESS through TCRdb and include only in-frame sequences with V and J called. Some clones fail to appear in such tables; in the studies checked, an unresolved V gene covers under half of the shortfall, and the cause of the remainder is unknown. The sample table contains about 83,000 clones; only one count was recorded for more than 95% of them. In total, the top ten clones hold around 0.51% of the sample. What this sample's time point label stands for: blood sample drawn before combined kidney and bone marrow transplant. Specimen: CD4+ T cells from blood, collected before the transplant. The source of these receptors is a human donor who received a combined kidney and bone marrow transplant.

This clone was seen once. The chain joins TRBV5-4 to TRBJ2-3; D may be TRBD2 (6 bases). The V end lost 4 bases, the J end lost 6 bases, and 18 bases lay between the germline ends. Germline values: CDR1 SGHNT, CDR2 YYREEE (reference sequence). CDR3 size: 15 residues. For the CDR3, the DNA is TGTGCCAGCAGCACCACCGGGACTCCCGGGGATACGCAGTATTTT. It encodes CASSTTGTPGDTQYF. The full variable domain, completed using reference TRBV5-4 and TRBJ2-3, is ETGVTQSPTHLIKTRGQQVTLRCSSQSGHNTVSWYQQALGQGPQFIFQYYREEENGRGNFPPRFSGLQFPNYSSELNVNALELDDSALYLCASSTTGTPGDTQYFGPGTRLTVL.

V and J are TRBV6-5 and TRBJ2-6, with TRBD2 matching 7 bases. The length of the CDR3 is 15 residues. Germline assignment: CDR1 MNHEY and CDR2 SVGAGI. V trimming: 6 bases; J trimming: 0 bases; junction bases outside the gene matches: 2. The CDR3 sequence is CASRGGVSGANVLTF. The CDR3 nucleotides are TGTGCCAGCAGGGGGGGGGTCTCTGGGGCCAACGTCCTGACTTTC.

The rearrangement joins TRBV4-1 to TRBJ2-2; 10 nucleotides line up with TRBD2. The V segment lost 7 bases and the J segment 1 base; nucleotides outside the gene matches: 9. The CDR3 runs to 17 residues. The germline V gene has CDR1 MGHRA and CDR2 YSYEKL. CDR3: CASTLRASGGNTGELFF. CDR3 in DNA: TGCGCCAGCACCCTAAGGGCTAGCGGGGGGAACACCGGGGAGCTGTTTTTT.

This clone came up a few times. The chain couples TRBV27 to TRBJ2-2, with TRBD1 as a possible D gene (5 bases). The CDR3 covers 14 residues. The germline V gene has CDR1 MNHEY and CDR2 SMNVEV (reference sequence). V shed 2 bases and J shed 3 bases, with 7 bases lying between them. The CDR3 here is CASSLIGDTGELFF. DNA for the CDR3: TGTGCCAGCAGTTTAATAGGGGACACCGGGGAGCTGTTTTTT.

V and J are TRBV19 and TRBJ2-4, with 7 bases lining up with TRBD1. Trimming cost V 4 bases and J 7 bases; bases outside gene matches: 7. Per germline, CDR1 LNHDA and CDR2 SQIVND (reference sequence). The CDR3 consists of 14 residues. The CDR3 sequence is CASSKRDSANIQYF. DNA of the CDR3: TGTGCCAGTAGTAAACGGGACAGCGCGAACATTCAGTACTTC.

The chain has TRBV21-1 and TRBJ2-5; TRBD2, the table's D call, was not compared with the DNA. TRBV21-1 is flagged as a pseudogene. This CDR3 spans 21 amino acids. CDR3 sequence reads: CASSKGETSGSEAPSKETQYF. The DNA for the CDR3 is TGTGCCAGCAGCAAAGGAGAAACTAGCGGGAGCGAAGCCCCCTCAAAGGAGACCCAGTACTTC.

The rearrangement links TRBV7-2 to TRBJ2-5; D may be TRBD2 (7 bases). The CDR3 consists of 15 residues. Germline V CDR1 and CDR2: SGHTA, FQGNSA. V was shortened by 5 bases and J by 9 bases, with 22 bases between the two germline ends. The CDR3 coding sequence is TGTGCCAGCAGCGCCGTCGCCGGGGGGCTAGCTCCCCAGTACTTC. It is translated as CASSAVAGGLAPQYF.